The 8 T cell receptor beta chains presented below share a single source sample, sequenced in a study of vaccination and CD4 T cells after COVID-19. Their recognized antigens are unknown. The Oncomine TCR Beta short-read assay was applied to DNA of cultured CD4+ T cells. TCRdb processed the PCR reads anew with MiXCR; each CDR3 protein has one entry. The table records about 13,000 distinct CDR3 sequences, 40% to 45% of them present only once. Treatment: approximately nine-day PBMC culture with coronavirus spike peptide pools or control peptides (ViraFEST assay). Sequencing was performed on CD4+ T cells from blood, cultured in vitro. Receptors originate from a human donor who had recovered from COVID-19.

This rearrangement joins TRBV10-3 to TRBJ2-3, with TRBD2 matching over 9 bases. The CDR3 consists of 14 residues. Germline CDR1 ENHRY, CDR2 SYGVKD. The V gene end was trimmed by 10 bases and the J gene end by 2 bases; junction bases not matched to a gene: 7. Here the CDR3 DNA reads TGTGCCACTACGACTAGCGGACCCACAGATACGCAGTATTTT. This translates into CATTTSGPTDTQYF.

This chain joins TRBV6-1 and TRBJ1-2; 10 nucleotides line up with TRBD1. Per the germline V gene, CDR1 is MNHNS and CDR2 is SASEGT. The CDR3 length is 16 residues. The V gene end was trimmed by 3 bases and the J gene end by 4 bases; junction bases not matched to a gene: 8. This CDR3 is CASSETGTGAFYGYTF. CDR3 bases: TGTGCCAGCAGTGAGACCGGGACAGGGGCCTTCTATGGCTACACCTTC.

A few counts support this clonotype. V and J are TRBV27 and TRBJ2-7; D may be TRBD2 (6 bases). There are 15 residues in the CDR3. CDR1 and CDR2 (germline): MNHEY, SMNVEV (reference sequence). V lost 1 base, J lost 0 bases, and 10 bases lay in between. The CDR3 spells CASSLWAGFSYEQYF. The CDR3 nucleotides are TGTGCCAGCAGTTTATGGGCGGGATTCTCCTACGAGCAGTACTTC.

The chain employs TRBV2 and TRBJ2-6, with D perhaps being TRBD1 or TRBD2 (5 bases each). Germline loops: CDR1 SNHLY, CDR2 FYNNEI. The CDR3 sequence is 14 residues long. Trimming pared 8 bases from V and 3 bases from J, leaving 11 bases between. The chain's CDR3 is CASGRDVGANVLTF. The CDR3 DNA reads as TGTGCCAGCGGCAGGGACGTTGGGGCCAACGTCCTGACTTTC.

DNA of the CDR3: TGTGCCAGCTCTACACCCTCCAGCCCCTTCGGGGAGACCCAGTACTTC. Its protein is CASSTPSSPFGETQYF. The chain joins TRBV6-2 or TRBV6-3 to TRBJ2-5; D is ambiguous. V was clipped by 8 bases and J by 5 bases, with 24 bases between them. CDR3 length equals 16 residues. The germline V gene encodes CDR1 MNHEY and CDR2 SVGEGT.

The sample holds a few counts of this clonotype. The rearrangement links TRBV7-2 to TRBJ2-3; D ambiguous. The CDR3 sequence is 14 residues long. Trimming took 5 bases from V and 1 from J, leaving 10 bases between them. CDR1 SGHTA and CDR2 FQGNSA come from the germline V gene. CDR3 region: CASSPRLGTDTQYF. Here the CDR3 DNA reads TGTGCCAGCAGCCCTCGGCTCGGCACAGATACGCAGTATTTT. Drawing the rest from reference TRBV7-2 and TRBJ2-3, the complete variable domain is GAGVSQSPSNKVTEKGKDVELRCDPISGHTALYWYRQSLGQGLEFLIYFQGNSAPDKSGLPSDRFSAERTGGSVSTLTIQRTQQEDSAVYLCASSPRLGTDTQYFGPGTRLTVL.

The chain employs TRBV30 and TRBJ2-2; TRBD1 aligns across 9 bases. The germline V gene has CDR1 GTSNPN and CDR2 SVGIG (reference sequence). V dropped 3 bases and J dropped 5; count of bases not matched to a gene: 10. The CDR3 has 16 amino acids. The CDR3 loop is CAWSPPGTGKTGELFF. In nucleotides, the CDR3 is TGTGCCTGGAGCCCCCCCGGGACAGGGAAGACCGGGGAGCTGTTTTTT.

V usage is TRBV19 and J usage is TRBJ1-2; D ambiguous. The V and J ends lost 3 bases and 8 bases respectively, with 22 bases between them. The CDR3 sequence is 16 residues long. Germline CDR1 reads LNHDA; CDR2 reads SQIVND (reference sequence). CDR3 loop: CASSIPGQSYSRGYTF. CDR3 coding DNA: TGTGCCAGTAGTATCCCTGGGCAGTCCTATTCGAGGGGCTACACCTTC.